The clone carrying this T cell receptor (beta chain) was counted between two and nine times. Then a second PCR, running roughly 7 to 11 cycles, was carried out with a sample-barcoded 5' primer and a J-beta primer mix. MiXCR was run by TCRdb on the 5' RACE reads, yielding one entry per CDR3 protein. The sample includes about 800,000 distinct CDR3 sequences, approximately 25% of them seen just once. This sample stems from a study of blood T cells in healthy people across ages. Study in general: Researchers report that template switching captured about one barcoded beta molecule per two T cells.

The CDR3 loop spans 15 amino acids. Germline assignment: CDR1 SGHDN and CDR2 FVKESK. V was shortened by 4 bases and J by 3 bases, with 15 bases between the two germline ends. The same data also went into a second study, on T cells of mothers and their children. According to that study: Unrelated mother-child pairs always had slightly, but never significantly, lower normalized overlap than related pairs.

This TCR was recovered from a boy aged 5 to 17 in good health. The genes are TRBV14 and TRBJ1-2; D not resolved. The sequenced sample consisted of blood. This CDR3 is CASSPDAWVHYGYTF. CDR3 sequence (DNA): TGTGCCAGCAGCCCCGACGCTTGGGTCCACTATGGCTACACCTTC.